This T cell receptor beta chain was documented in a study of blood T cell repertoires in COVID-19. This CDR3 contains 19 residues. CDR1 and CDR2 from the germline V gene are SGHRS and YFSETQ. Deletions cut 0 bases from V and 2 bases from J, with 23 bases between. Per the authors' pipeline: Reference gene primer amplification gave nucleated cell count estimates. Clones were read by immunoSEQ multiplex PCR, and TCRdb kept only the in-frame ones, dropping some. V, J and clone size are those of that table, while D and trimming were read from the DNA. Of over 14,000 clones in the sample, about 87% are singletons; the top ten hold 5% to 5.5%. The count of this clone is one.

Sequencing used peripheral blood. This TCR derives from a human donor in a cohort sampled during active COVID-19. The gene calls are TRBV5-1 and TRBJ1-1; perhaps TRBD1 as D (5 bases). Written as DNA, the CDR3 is TGCGCCAGCAGCTTGGCCCTAGGACATTCTGTAAAATTTAACACTGAAGCTTTCTTT. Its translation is CASSLALGHSVKFNTEAFF.